This entry concerns a single T cell receptor (beta chain). The CDR3 sequence is 15 residues long. V dropped 3 bases and J dropped 5; count of bases not matched to a gene: 8. Germline V gene data show CDR1 as SGHNT and CDR2 as YYREEE (reference sequence). Clones were read by immunoSEQ multiplex PCR, and TCRdb kept only the in-frame ones, dropping some. In the table there are 75,000 or so clones, about 95% of which are singletons. This sample was included in a study of technical replicates of blood from several donors. This clonotype originated in a human donor in good health. The chain links TRBV5-4 to TRBJ2-7, with TRBD1 identical over 10 bases. Source material: T cells isolated from PBMCs. The CDR3 loop reads CASSSGQGELHEQYF. CDR3 DNA sequence: TGTGCCAGCAGCTCCGGACAGGGGGAACTCCACGAGCAGTACTTC.